Below, 8 T cell receptor beta chains from the same sample are listed, as sequenced in a study of T cell clonotyping in hematopoietic cell transplantation. Data came from immunoSEQ multiplex PCR; TCRdb stores just in-frame clones and leaves some out. The repertoire holds tens of thousands of clones, with about 95% as singletons. Sample time point: recipient sample about 28 days before transplant, after cytoreduction. The source was peripheral blood mononuclear cells, collected before stem cell transplant. These receptors came from a woman aged 45-65 years with acute myeloid leukemia. Some clones in this sample may be carry-over from other donors' samples.

The J gene is TRBJ2-7, the V gene TRBV30; 7 nucleotides match TRBD2. Germline V gives CDR1 GTSNPN, CDR2 SVGIG (reference sequence). Unmatched junction bases numbered 7, after V lost 3 bases and J lost 2 bases. This CDR3 is 14 amino acids long. The CDR3 nucleotides read TGTGCCTGGAGAAAGGGAGGGAGGGCCTACGAGCAGTACTTC. Its translation: CAWRKGGRAYEQYF.

The chain joins TRBV7-3 to TRBJ2-5, with 7 nucleotides matching TRBD2. V shed 3 bases, J shed 1 base, and the junction held 5 bases outside the gene matches. The germline V gene encodes CDR1 SGHTA and CDR2 FQGTGA. This CDR3 has 15 residues. CDR3 in DNA: TGTGCCAGCAGCTTGGCGGGGGACCCCCAAGAGACCCAGTACTTC. This gives the protein CASSLAGDPQETQYF.

CDR3 sequence (DNA): TGTGCCAGCAGTGACCCAGGGGGCATAAACTATGGCTACACCTTC. Its protein is CASSDPGGINYGYTF. This chain links TRBV6-1 with TRBJ1-2, with 8 bases identical to TRBD1. CDR3 length: 15 residues. Looked up from germline, CDR1 is MNHNS and CDR2 is SASEGT. The ends lost 3 bases at V and 2 bases at J; junction bases unmatched: 5.

The chain combines TRBV7-9 with TRBJ2-4; 8 bases agree with TRBD1. The germline V gene has CDR1 SEHNR and CDR2 FQNEAQ (reference sequence). The CDR3 length is 14 residues. J lost 9 bases, V lost 4 bases, and 8 bases had no gene match. The CDR3 DNA follows: TGTGCCAGCAGCTCCGGGACAGGTTTTATCATTCAGTACTTC. Encoded protein: CASSSGTGFIIQYF. Filled out from reference TRBV7-9 and TRBJ2-4, the complete variable domain reads DTGVSQNPRHKITKRGQNVTFRCDPISEHNRLYWYRQTLGQGPEFLTYFQNEAQLEKSRLLSDRFSAERPKGSFSTLEIQRTEQGDSAMYLCASSSGTGFIIQYFGAGTRLSVL.

This sequence joins TRBV4-2 and TRBJ2-5; 8 bases agree with TRBD2. Germline CDR1 LGHNA, CDR2 YNFKEQ. The CDR3 contains 16 residues. Germline trimming cut 4 bases from V and 4 bases from J; bases unmatched to any gene: 11. CDR3 DNA: TGTGCCAGCAGCCTACAACAGACTAGCGCCCCAGAGACCCAGTACTTC. Encoded protein: CASSLQQTSAPETQYF.

The chain links TRBV9 to TRBJ2-5, with 7 nucleotides matching TRBD2. Trimming took 3 bases from V and 5 from J; bases not matched to a gene: 13. The V gene's germline CDR1 is SGDLS and CDR2 YYNGEE. This CDR3 is 16 amino acids long. CDR3: CASSGGGGPTQETQYF. CDR3 nucleotides: TGTGCCAGCAGCGGGGGGGGTGGACCGACTCAGGAGACCCAGTACTTC.

This chain connects TRBV10-3 to TRBJ2-3; 10 positions match TRBD2. CDR3 length: 17 residues. The V gene end was trimmed by 10 bases and the J gene end by 0 bases; junction bases not matched to a gene: 13. CDR1 and CDR2 from the germline V gene are ENHRY and SYGVKD. CDR3 nucleotides: TGTGCCACCACATTAGCGGGAGGCCCCACCAGCACAGATACGCAGTATTTT. This sequence encodes CATTLAGGPTSTDTQYF.

The chain uses TRBV2 and TRBJ1-2; TRBD1 is a possible D gene (5 bases). Trimming took off 8 bases at V and 5 bases at J, with 24 bases between the two ends. Germline V gene lookup returns CDR1 SNHLY and CDR2 FYNNEI. The CDR3 extends over 16 amino acids. This CDR3 reads CASGHTSGTPQYGYTF. CDR3 DNA: TGTGCCAGCGGACATACCTCCGGGACCCCCCAATATGGCTACACCTTC.